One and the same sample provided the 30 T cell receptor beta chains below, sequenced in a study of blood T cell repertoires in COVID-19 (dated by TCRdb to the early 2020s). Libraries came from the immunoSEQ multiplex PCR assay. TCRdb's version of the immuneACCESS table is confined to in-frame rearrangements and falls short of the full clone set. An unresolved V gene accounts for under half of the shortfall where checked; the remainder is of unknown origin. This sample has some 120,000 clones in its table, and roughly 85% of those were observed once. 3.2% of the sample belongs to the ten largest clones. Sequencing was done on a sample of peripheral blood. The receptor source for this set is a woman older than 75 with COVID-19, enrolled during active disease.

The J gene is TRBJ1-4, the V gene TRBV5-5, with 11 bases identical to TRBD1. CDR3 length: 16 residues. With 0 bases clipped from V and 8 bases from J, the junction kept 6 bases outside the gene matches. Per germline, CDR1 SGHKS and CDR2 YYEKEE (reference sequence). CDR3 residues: CASSLDPGTGGEKLFF. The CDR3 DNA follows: TGTGCCAGCAGCTTGGATCCAGGGACAGGGGGAGAAAAACTGTTTTTT.

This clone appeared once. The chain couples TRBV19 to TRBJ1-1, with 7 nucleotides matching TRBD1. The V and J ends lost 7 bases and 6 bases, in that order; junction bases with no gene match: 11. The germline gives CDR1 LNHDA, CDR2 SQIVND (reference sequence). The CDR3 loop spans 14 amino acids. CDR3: CASILRQGKAEAFF. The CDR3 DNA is TGTGCCAGTATCCTTCGACAGGGTAAGGCTGAAGCTTTCTTT.

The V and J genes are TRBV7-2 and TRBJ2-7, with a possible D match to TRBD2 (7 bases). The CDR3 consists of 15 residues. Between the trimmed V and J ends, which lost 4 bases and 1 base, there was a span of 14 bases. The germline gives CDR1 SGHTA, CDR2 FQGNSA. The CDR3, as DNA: TGTGCCAGCAGCTCCAGCGGGACAAGATCCTACGAGCAGTACTTC. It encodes CASSSSGTRSYEQYF. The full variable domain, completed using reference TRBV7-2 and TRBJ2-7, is GAGVSQSPSNKVTEKGKDVELRCDPISGHTALYWYRQSLGQGLEFLIYFQGNSAPDKSGLPSDRFSAERTGGSVSTLTIQRTQQEDSAVYLCASSSSGTRSYEQYFGPGTRLTVT.

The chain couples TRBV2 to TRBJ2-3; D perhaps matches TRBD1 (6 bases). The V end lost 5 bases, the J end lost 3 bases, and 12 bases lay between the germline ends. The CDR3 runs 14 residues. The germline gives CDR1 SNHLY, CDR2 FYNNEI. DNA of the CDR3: TGTGCCAGCAGTTTTAGACAGGCTACAGATACGCAGTATTTT. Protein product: CASSFRQATDTQYF.

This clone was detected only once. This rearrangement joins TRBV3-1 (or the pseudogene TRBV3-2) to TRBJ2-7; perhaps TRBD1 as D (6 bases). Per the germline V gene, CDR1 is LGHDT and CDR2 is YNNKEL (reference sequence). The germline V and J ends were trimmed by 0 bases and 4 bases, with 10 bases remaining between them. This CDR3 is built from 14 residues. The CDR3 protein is CASSQDRTAYEQYF. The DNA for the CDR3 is TGTGCCAGCAGCCAAGACCGGACAGCTTACGAGCAGTACTTC.

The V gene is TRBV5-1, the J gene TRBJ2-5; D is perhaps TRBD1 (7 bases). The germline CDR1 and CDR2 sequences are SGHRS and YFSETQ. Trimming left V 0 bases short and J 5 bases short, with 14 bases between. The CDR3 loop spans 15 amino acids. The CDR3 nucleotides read TGCGCCAGCAGCTTGGAGCAGGGGGGATGGGAGACCCAGTACTTC. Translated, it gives CASSLEQGGWETQYF.

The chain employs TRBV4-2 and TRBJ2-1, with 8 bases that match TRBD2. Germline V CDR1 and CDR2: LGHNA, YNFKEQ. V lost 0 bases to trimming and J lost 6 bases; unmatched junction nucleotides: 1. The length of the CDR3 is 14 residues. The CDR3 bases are TGTGCCAGCAGCCAAGATGGGACTAGCAATGAGCAGTTCTTC. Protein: CASSQDGTSNEQFF.

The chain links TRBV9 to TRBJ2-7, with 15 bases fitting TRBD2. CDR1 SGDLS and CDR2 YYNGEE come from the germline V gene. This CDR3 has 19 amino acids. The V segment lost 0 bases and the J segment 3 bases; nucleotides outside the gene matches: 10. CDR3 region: CASSVDGAGLAGGYYEQYF. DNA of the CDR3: TGTGCCAGCAGCGTAGATGGGGCAGGACTAGCGGGAGGGTACTACGAGCAGTACTTC. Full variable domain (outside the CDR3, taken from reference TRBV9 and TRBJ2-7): DSGVTQTPKHLITATGQRVTLRCSPRSGDLSVYWYQQSLDQGLQFLIQYYNGEERAKGNILERFSAQQFPDLHSELNLSSLELGDSALYFCASSVDGAGLAGGYYEQYFGPGTRLTVT.

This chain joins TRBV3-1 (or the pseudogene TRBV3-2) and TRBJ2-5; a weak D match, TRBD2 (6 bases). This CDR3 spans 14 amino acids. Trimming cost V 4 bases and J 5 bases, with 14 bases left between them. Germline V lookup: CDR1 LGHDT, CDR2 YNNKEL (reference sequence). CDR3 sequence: CASSLRGVPETQYF. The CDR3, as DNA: TGTGCCAGCAGCCTTCGCGGGGTCCCGGAGACCCAGTACTTC.

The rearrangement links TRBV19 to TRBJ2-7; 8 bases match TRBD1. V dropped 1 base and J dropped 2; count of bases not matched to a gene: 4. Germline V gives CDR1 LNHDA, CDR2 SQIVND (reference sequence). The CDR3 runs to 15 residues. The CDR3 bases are TGTGCCAGTAGTATAGGCGGGACAGGTGCCTACGAGCAGTACTTC. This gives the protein CASSIGGTGAYEQYF.

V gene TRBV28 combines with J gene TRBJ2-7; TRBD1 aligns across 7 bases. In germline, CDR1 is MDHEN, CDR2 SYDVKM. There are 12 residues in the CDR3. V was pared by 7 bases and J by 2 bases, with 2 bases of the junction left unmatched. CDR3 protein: CASTQGAYEQYF. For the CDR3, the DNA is TGTGCCAGCACCCAGGGGGCCTACGAGCAGTACTTC.

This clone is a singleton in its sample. The CDR3 sequence is CASSLGTGNYGYTF. Written as DNA, the CDR3 is TGCGCCAGCAGCTTGGGAACAGGGAACTATGGCTACACCTTC. This sequence joins TRBV5-1 and TRBJ1-2, with D maybe TRBD1 (6 bases). V was trimmed by 0 bases and J by 2 bases, leaving 8 bases between them. This CDR3 spans 14 amino acids. Germline V gene data show CDR1 as SGHRS and CDR2 as YFSETQ.

CDR3 DNA sequence: TGTGCCAGTAGTCGCGGCAGGGGGCTAGGGAATCAGCCCCAGCATTTT. Translating it yields CASSRGRGLGNQPQHF. J is TRBJ1-5 and V is TRBV19, with TRBD1 matching 8 bases. The CDR3 has 16 amino acids. The germline gives CDR1 LNHDA, CDR2 SQIVND (reference sequence). Germline trimming cut 5 bases from V and 4 bases from J; bases unmatched to any gene: 10.

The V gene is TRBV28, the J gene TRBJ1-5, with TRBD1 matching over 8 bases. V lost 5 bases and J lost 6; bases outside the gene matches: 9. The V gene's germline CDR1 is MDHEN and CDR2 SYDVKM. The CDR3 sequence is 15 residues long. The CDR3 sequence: CASSPEGQGGQPQHF. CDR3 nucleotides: TGTGCCAGCAGTCCTGAAGGACAGGGAGGTCAGCCCCAGCATTTT.

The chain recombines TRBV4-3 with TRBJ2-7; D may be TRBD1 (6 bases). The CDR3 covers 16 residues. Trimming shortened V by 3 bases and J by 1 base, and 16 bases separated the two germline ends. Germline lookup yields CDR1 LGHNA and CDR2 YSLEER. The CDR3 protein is CASSQGFTGSSYEQYF. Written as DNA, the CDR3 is TGCGCCAGCAGCCAGGGTTTTACAGGGTCGTCCTACGAGCAGTACTTC.

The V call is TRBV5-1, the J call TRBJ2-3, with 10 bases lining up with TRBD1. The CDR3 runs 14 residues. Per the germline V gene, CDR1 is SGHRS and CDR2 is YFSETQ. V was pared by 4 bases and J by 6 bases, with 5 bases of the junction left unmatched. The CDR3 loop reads CASSRDRGMDTQYF. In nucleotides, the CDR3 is TGCGCCAGCAGCCGGGACAGGGGTATGGATACGCAGTATTTT.

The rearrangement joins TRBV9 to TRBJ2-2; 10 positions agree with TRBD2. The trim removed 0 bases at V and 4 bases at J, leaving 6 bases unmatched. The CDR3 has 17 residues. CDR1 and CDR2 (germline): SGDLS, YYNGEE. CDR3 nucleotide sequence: TGTGCCAGCAGCGTAGCTAGCGGGAGAACACCCACCGGGGAGCTGTTTTTT. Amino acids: CASSVASGRTPTGELFF.

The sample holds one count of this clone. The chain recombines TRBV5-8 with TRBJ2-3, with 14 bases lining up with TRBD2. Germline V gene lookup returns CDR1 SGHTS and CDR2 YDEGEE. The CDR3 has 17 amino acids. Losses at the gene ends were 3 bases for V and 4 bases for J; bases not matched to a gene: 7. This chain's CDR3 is CASSSTPGLAGADTQYF. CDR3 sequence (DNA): TGTGCCAGCAGCTCTACTCCGGGACTAGCGGGAGCAGATACGCAGTATTTT.

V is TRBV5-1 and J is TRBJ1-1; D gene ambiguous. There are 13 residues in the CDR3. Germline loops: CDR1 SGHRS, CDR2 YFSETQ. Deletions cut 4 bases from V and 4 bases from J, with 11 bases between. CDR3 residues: CASSKAGVTEAFF. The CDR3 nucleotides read TGCGCCAGCAGCAAAGCGGGAGTCACTGAAGCTTTCTTT.

The CDR3 sequence: CASSQTGLAETQYF. Here the CDR3 DNA reads TGTGCCAGCAGTCAAACAGGGTTAGCAGAGACCCAGTACTTC. This chain links TRBV28 with TRBJ2-5; weak D call: TRBD1 (6 bases). V was pared by 5 bases and J by 4 bases, with 14 bases between. Looked up from germline, CDR1 is MDHEN and CDR2 is SYDVKM. The CDR3 is 14 residues long.

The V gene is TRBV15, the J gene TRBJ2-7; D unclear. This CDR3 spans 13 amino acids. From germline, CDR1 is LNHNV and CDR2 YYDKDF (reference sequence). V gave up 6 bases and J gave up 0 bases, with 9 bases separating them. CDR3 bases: TGTGCCACCAGGGCTGAAAGCTCCTACGAGCAGTACTTC. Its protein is CATRAESSYEQYF. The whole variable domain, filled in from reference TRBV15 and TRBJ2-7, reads DAMVIQNPRYQVTQFGKPVTLSCSQTLNHNVMYWYQQKSSQAPKLLFHYYDKDFNNEADTPDNFQSRRPNTSFCFLDIRSPGLGDTAMYLCATRAESSYEQYFGPGTRLTVT.

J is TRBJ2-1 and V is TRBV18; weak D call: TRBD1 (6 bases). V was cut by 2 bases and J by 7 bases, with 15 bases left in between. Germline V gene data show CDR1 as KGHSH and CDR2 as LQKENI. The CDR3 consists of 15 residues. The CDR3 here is CASSPVLGARNEQFF. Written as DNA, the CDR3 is TGTGCCAGCTCACCAGTCCTGGGGGCGCGGAATGAGCAGTTCTTC. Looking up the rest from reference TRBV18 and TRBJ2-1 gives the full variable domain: NAGVMQNPRHLVRRRGQEARLRCSPMKGHSHVYWYRQLPEEGLKFMVYLQKENIIDESGMPKERFSAEFPKEGPSILRIQQVVRGDSAAYFCASSPVLGARNEQFFGPGTRLTVL.

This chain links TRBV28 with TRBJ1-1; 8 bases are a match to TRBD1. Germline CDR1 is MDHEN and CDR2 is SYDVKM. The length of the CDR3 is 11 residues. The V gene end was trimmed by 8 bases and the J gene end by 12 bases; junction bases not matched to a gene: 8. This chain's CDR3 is CASGGQGSPFF. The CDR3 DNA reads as TGTGCCAGCGGAGGACAGGGATCGCCTTTCTTT.

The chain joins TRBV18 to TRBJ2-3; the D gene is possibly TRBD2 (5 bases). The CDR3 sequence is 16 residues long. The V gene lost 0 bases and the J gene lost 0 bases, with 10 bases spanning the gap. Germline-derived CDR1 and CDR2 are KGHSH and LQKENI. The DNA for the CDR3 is TGTGCCAGCTCACCACCTTCCCGGGGAAGCACAGATACGCAGTATTTT. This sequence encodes CASSPPSRGSTDTQYF.

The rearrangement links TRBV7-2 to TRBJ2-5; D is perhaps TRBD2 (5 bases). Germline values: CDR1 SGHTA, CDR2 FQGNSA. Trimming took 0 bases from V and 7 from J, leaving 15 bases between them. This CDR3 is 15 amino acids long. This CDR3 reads CASSLAWRGSGTQYF. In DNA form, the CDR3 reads TGTGCCAGCAGCTTAGCGTGGAGAGGAAGCGGGACCCAGTACTTC. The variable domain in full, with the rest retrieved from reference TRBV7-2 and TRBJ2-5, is GAGVSQSPSNKVTEKGKDVELRCDPISGHTALYWYRQSLGQGLEFLIYFQGNSAPDKSGLPSDRFSAERTGGSVSTLTIQRTQQEDSAVYLCASSLAWRGSGTQYFGPGTRLLVL.

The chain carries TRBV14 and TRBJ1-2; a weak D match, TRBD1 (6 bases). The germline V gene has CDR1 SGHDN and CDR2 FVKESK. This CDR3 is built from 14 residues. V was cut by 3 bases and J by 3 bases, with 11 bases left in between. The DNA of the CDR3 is TGTGCCAGCAGCCAGGAGGACAGATACTATGGCTACACCTTC. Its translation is CASSQEDRYYGYTF.

The chain's CDR3 is CASSLVGGSRNEQFF. CDR3 nucleotide sequence: TGTGCCAGCAGCTTAGTTGGCGGGAGTAGAAATGAGCAGTTCTTC. The genes are TRBV7-8 and TRBJ2-1; 7 bases map to TRBD2. This CDR3 is 15 amino acids long. Losses at the gene ends were 1 base for V and 7 bases for J; bases not matched to a gene: 7. Per germline, CDR1 SGHVS and CDR2 FQNEAQ.

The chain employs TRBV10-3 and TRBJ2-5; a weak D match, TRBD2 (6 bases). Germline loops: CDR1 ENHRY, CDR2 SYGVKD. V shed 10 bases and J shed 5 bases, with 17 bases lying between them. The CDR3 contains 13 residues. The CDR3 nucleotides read TGTGCCACAACACCGGGCGGGAAGGAGACCCAGTACTTC. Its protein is CATTPGGKETQYF.

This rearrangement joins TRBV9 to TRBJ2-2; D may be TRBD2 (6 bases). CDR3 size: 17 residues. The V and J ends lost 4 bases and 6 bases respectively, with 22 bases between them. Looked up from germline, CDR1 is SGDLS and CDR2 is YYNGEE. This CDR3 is CASSPLRGDGGSGELFF. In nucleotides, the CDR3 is TGTGCCAGCAGCCCCCTTCGGGGCGACGGGGGATCCGGGGAGCTGTTTTTT.

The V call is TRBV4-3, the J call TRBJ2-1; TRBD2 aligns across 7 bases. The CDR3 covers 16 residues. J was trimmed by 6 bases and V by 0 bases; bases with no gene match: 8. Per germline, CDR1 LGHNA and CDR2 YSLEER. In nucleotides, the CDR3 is TGCGCCAGCAGCCAAGATCAAATGGCGGGAGCCAATGAGCAGTTCTTC. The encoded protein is CASSQDQMAGANEQFF.